Listed here are 25 T cell receptor beta chains from one sample, sequenced in a study of T-cell reconstitution after alpha-beta-depleted transplantation in children. Preparation of the TCRbeta library used unique molecular identifiers. TCRdb re-called the PCR reads through MiXCR, storing one row per CDR3 protein. The sample carries some 100,000 distinct CDR3 sequences, around 22% recorded once. The specimen was PBMCs, collected before TCRalphabeta/CD19-depleted stem cell transplant. The source of these receptors is a boy younger than 10 with acute lymphoblastic leukemia, due to receive a stem cell transplant.

This clonotype was seen only once. In nucleotides, the CDR3 is TGTGCCACCAGCGTAAGCGGAGGCCCTAATGAGCAGTTCTTC. It specifies CATSVSGGPNEQFF. The V gene is TRBV15, the J gene TRBJ2-1, with D tentatively TRBD2 (5 bases). The CDR3 runs 14 residues. Trimming took off 5 bases at V and 7 bases at J, with 15 bases between the two ends. CDR1 LNHNV and CDR2 YYDKDF come from the germline V gene (reference sequence). The full variable domain, with the rest looked up from reference TRBV15 and TRBJ2-1, is DAMVIQNPRYQVTQFGKPVTLSCSQTLNHNVMYWYQQKSSQAPKLLFHYYDKDFNNEADTPDNFQSRRPNTSFCFLDIRSPGLGDTAMYLCATSVSGGPNEQFFGPGTRLTVL.

V usage is TRBV28 and J usage is TRBJ2-5; 7 bases are shared with TRBD2. The ends lost 5 bases at V and 0 bases at J; junction bases unmatched: 6. CDR1 MDHEN and CDR2 SYDVKM come from the germline V gene. This CDR3 contains 15 residues. CDR3 DNA: TGTGCCAGCAGTGGCTACACTAGCGACCAAGAGACCCAGTACTTC. Translated, it gives CASSGYTSDQETQYF.

This chain uses TRBV14 with TRBJ2-5; possibly TRBD1 for D (6 bases). Germline values: CDR1 SGHDN, CDR2 FVKESK. V gave up 3 bases and J gave up 2 bases, with 13 bases separating them. CDR3 size: 15 residues. CDR3 loop: CASSQTGTRQETQYF. The CDR3 coding sequence is TGTGCCAGCAGCCAGACCGGGACAAGGCAAGAGACCCAGTACTTC. Supplemented by reference TRBV14 and TRBJ2-5, the full variable domain reads EAGVTQFPSHSVIEKGQTVTLRCDPISGHDNLYWYRRVMGKEIKFLLHFVKESKQDESGMPNNRFLAERTGGTYSTLKVQPAELEDSGVYFCASSQTGTRQETQYFGPGTRLLVL.

A few counts support this clonotype. The chain carries TRBV7-2 and TRBJ2-5, with 7 nucleotides matching TRBD1. V trimming: 5 bases; J trimming: 5 bases; junction bases outside the gene matches: 5. The CDR3 runs 13 residues. Germline V gives CDR1 SGHTA, CDR2 FQGNSA. The CDR3 sequence: CASSPTGWETQYF. For the CDR3, the DNA is TGTGCCAGCAGCCCGACAGGGTGGGAGACCCAGTACTTC.

J is TRBJ2-7 and V is TRBV20-1, with 10 nucleotides matching TRBD2. The CDR3 extends over 16 amino acids. Trimming took 5 bases from V and 1 from J; bases not matched to a gene: 11. Germline CDR1 reads DFQATT; CDR2 reads SNEGSKA (reference sequence). CDR3 protein: CSAPRTSGGTSYEQYF. CDR3 DNA: TGCAGTGCTCCGAGGACTAGCGGAGGGACGTCCTACGAGCAGTACTTC.

The count of this clonotype is one. CDR3 loop: CASSIRQGAQYEQFF. CDR3 bases: TGTGCCAGTAGTATCCGCCAGGGGGCTCAGTATGAGCAGTTCTTC. This chain connects TRBV19 to TRBJ2-1; 8 bases are a match to TRBD1. V lost 3 bases to trimming and J lost 8 bases; unmatched junction nucleotides: 9. Germline lookup yields CDR1 LNHDA and CDR2 SQIVND (reference sequence). This CDR3 spans 15 amino acids. The entire variable domain, with the rest obtained from reference TRBV19 and TRBJ2-1, is as follows: DGGITQSPKYLFRKEGQNVTLSCEQNLNHDAMYWYRQDPGQGLRLIYYSQIVNDFQKGDIAEGYSVSREKKESFPLTVTSAQKNPTAFYLCASSIRQGAQYEQFFGPGTRLTVL.

The genes are TRBV3-1 and TRBJ2-5; 7 bases are a match to TRBD2. The CDR3 sequence is 17 residues long. Trimming cost V 1 base and J 3 bases; bases outside gene matches: 11. Germline values: CDR1 LGHDT, CDR2 YNNKEL (reference sequence). The DNA for the CDR3 is TGTGCCAGCAGCCAAGTGTTAGCGGAGGGGACTAAAGAGACCCAGTACTTC. Translation: CASSQVLAEGTKETQYF.

The chain employs TRBV7-2 and TRBJ2-7, with a tentative D call TRBD1 (5 bases). Trimming cost V 3 bases and J 5 bases, with 14 bases left between them. The CDR3 is 14 amino acids. The germline gives CDR1 SGHTA, CDR2 FQGNSA. CDR3 DNA: TGTGCCAGCAGCTTGAAGGGGCGGATCGACGAGCAGTACTTC. This gives the protein CASSLKGRIDEQYF.

This clonotype was detected only a few times. V is TRBV7-2 and J is TRBJ2-3; D possibly corresponds to TRBD2 (5 bases). V shed 3 bases and J shed 6 bases, with 10 bases lying between them. The germline gives CDR1 SGHTA, CDR2 FQGNSA. CDR3 size: 13 residues. The chain's CDR3 is CASSFVRGDTQYF. The CDR3 nucleotides read TGTGCCAGCAGCTTTGTGCGAGGGGATACGCAGTATTTT. The full variable domain, in which reference TRBV7-2 and TRBJ2-3 provide the parts outside the CDR3, is GAGVSQSPSNKVTEKGKDVELRCDPISGHTALYWYRQSLGQGLEFLIYFQGNSAPDKSGLPSDRFSAERTGGSVSTLTIQRTQQEDSAVYLCASSFVRGDTQYFGPGTRLTVL.

This clonotype was recorded at least ten times. The chain is built from TRBV4-1 and TRBJ2-1; 7 bases agree with TRBD1. CDR1 and CDR2 (germline): MGHRA, YSYEKL. Trimming took 5 bases from V and 6 from J; bases not matched to a gene: 10. This CDR3 comprises 15 residues. CDR3 sequence reads: CASSSRQGSGNEQFF. The CDR3 region has the DNA TGCGCCAGCAGCTCCCGACAGGGATCCGGCAATGAGCAGTTCTTC.

The gene calls are TRBV7-8 and TRBJ2-2; D ambiguous. CDR1 is SGHVS and CDR2 is FQNEAQ in the germline V gene. V gave up 5 bases and J gave up 8 bases, with 12 bases separating them. The CDR3 runs 13 residues. CDR3 in DNA: TGTGCCAGCAGCGTAACCGAGAAGGGGGAGCTGTTTTTT. This encodes CASSVTEKGELFF.

The chain couples TRBV11-2 to TRBJ2-7; 14 bases align to TRBD2. CDR1 and CDR2 from the germline V gene are SGHAT and FQNNGV. With 2 bases clipped from V and 4 bases from J, the junction kept 10 bases outside the gene matches. This CDR3 comprises 18 residues. CDR3 in amino acids: CASSLLSGTSGSVYEQYF. As DNA, the CDR3 is TGTGCCAGCAGCTTACTCTCTGGGACTAGCGGGAGTGTGTACGAGCAGTACTTC.

The chain combines TRBV5-1 with TRBJ1-2; TRBD1 might be the D (5 bases). With 5 bases removed from V and 2 bases from J, the gap between germline ends came to 13 bases. The CDR3 loop spans 14 amino acids. Germline-derived CDR1 and CDR2 are SGHRS and YFSETQ. The CDR3 sequence: CASSMTQGNYGYTF. In nucleotides, the CDR3 is TGCGCCAGCAGTATGACCCAGGGAAACTATGGCTACACCTTC. Full variable domain (remainder filled in from reference TRBV5-1 and TRBJ1-2): KAGVTQTPRYLIKTRGQQVTLSCSPISGHRSVSWYQQTPGQGLQFLFEYFSETQRNKGNFPGRFSGRQFSNSRSEMNVSTLELGDSALYLCASSMTQGNYGYTFGSGTRLTVV.

The rearrangement joins TRBV12-3 or TRBV12-4 to TRBJ2-3; 9 nucleotides align to TRBD1. V lost 3 bases and J lost 2; bases outside the gene matches: 6. This CDR3 region has 16 residues. CDR3 sequence (DNA): TGTGCCAGCAGTTTCTGGACAGGGGCCCACACAGATACGCAGTATTTT. Protein sequence: CASSFWTGAHTDTQYF.

The J gene is TRBJ2-1, the V gene TRBV20-1, with D perhaps TRBD2 (5 bases). In germline, CDR1 is DFQATT, CDR2 SNEGSKA (reference sequence). The germline V and J ends were trimmed by 1 base and 7 bases, with 20 bases remaining between them. The CDR3 runs 16 residues. The CDR3 DNA reads as TGCAGTGCTAGAGTAATCCAGCGGAGTAAGGGAAATGAGCAGTTCTTC. Translating gives CSARVIQRSKGNEQFF.

A few counts support this clonotype. The chain joins TRBV3-1 to TRBJ1-3; D is unclear. The CDR3 runs to 17 residues. Trimming took 2 bases from V and 0 from J, leaving 14 bases between them. CDR1 and CDR2 from the germline V gene are LGHDT and YNNKEL (reference sequence). The CDR3 DNA is TGTGCCAGCAGCCAAAGAGCGCTCCGGGTCTCTGGAAACACCATATATTTT. Translating it yields CASSQRALRVSGNTIYF.

This clonotype appeared a few times. This chain links TRBV7-2 with TRBJ2-2; 7 bases are a match to TRBD2. This CDR3 has 16 amino acids. The germline gives CDR1 SGHTA, CDR2 FQGNSA. With V trimmed by 3 bases and J by 4 bases, 8 bases remained unmatched. The CDR3 coding sequence is TGTGCCAGCAGCTTTGTAACAGCGGGGATCACCGGGGAGCTGTTTTTT. It yields the protein CASSFVTAGITGELFF. The variable domain in full, completed from reference TRBV7-2 and TRBJ2-2, reads GAGVSQSPSNKVTEKGKDVELRCDPISGHTALYWYRQSLGQGLEFLIYFQGNSAPDKSGLPSDRFSAERTGGSVSTLTIQRTQQEDSAVYLCASSFVTAGITGELFFGEGSRLTVL.

The table lists this clonotype with a few counts. This chain connects TRBV9 to TRBJ2-5, with 12 bases identical to TRBD2. The V and J ends lost 3 bases and 5 bases, in that order; junction bases with no gene match: 5. The CDR3 has 15 residues. Germline values: CDR1 SGDLS, CDR2 YYNGEE. The CDR3 DNA sequence: TGTGCCAGCAGCGCCGGACTAGCGGGAATGGAGACCCAGTACTTC. Its protein is CASSAGLAGMETQYF.

This clonotype has a count of ten or more. The chain is built from TRBV5-1 and TRBJ2-7; tentative D call: TRBD2 (6 bases). The CDR3 is made up of 14 amino acids. From germline, CDR1 is SGHRS and CDR2 YFSETQ. V was clipped by 3 bases and J by 4 bases, with 14 bases between them. DNA of the CDR3: TGCGCCAGCAGCTCCGAGGAGGGGAGATACGAGCAGTACTTC. Protein sequence: CASSSEEGRYEQYF. The full variable domain, in which reference TRBV5-1 and TRBJ2-7 provide the parts outside the CDR3, is KAGVTQTPRYLIKTRGQQVTLSCSPISGHRSVSWYQQTPGQGLQFLFEYFSETQRNKGNFPGRFSGRQFSNSRSEMNVSTLELGDSALYLCASSSEEGRYEQYFGPGTRLTVT.

V gene TRBV20-1 combines with J gene TRBJ2-1; D possibly corresponds to TRBD2 (6 bases). Trimming left V 0 bases short and J 9 bases short, with 18 bases between. CDR1 is DFQATT, CDR2 SNEGSKA, per germline (reference sequence). The CDR3 covers 15 residues. The CDR3 loop is CSAREERRGRGEQFF. CDR3 DNA sequence: TGCAGTGCTAGAGAGGAGCGGAGGGGCCGAGGTGAGCAGTTCTTC.

CDR3 in amino acids: CASSSGPQDEKLFF. CDR3 coding DNA: TGTGCCAGCAGCTCCGGACCACAGGATGAAAAACTGTTTTTT. The chain couples TRBV5-5 to TRBJ1-4; tentatively, D is TRBD1 (5 bases). The CDR3 totals 14 residues. V gave up 3 bases and J gave up 6 bases, with 12 bases separating them. The germline gives CDR1 SGHKS, CDR2 YYEKEE (reference sequence).

This chain connects TRBV7-9 to TRBJ2-2; D unresolved. The V end was cut by 10 bases, the J end by 4 bases, with 4 bases between. Per the germline V gene, CDR1 is SEHNR and CDR2 is FQNEAQ (reference sequence). The CDR3 loop spans 10 amino acids. CDR3 loop: CATLTGELFF. CDR3 bases: TGTGCCACCCTCACCGGGGAGCTGTTTTTT. Drawing the rest from reference TRBV7-9 and TRBJ2-2, the complete variable domain is DTGVSQNPRHKITKRGQNVTFRCDPISEHNRLYWYRQTLGQGPEFLTYFQNEAQLEKSRLLSDRFSAERPKGSFSTLEIQRTEQGDSAMYLCATLTGELFFGEGSRLTVL.

This chain uses TRBV12-3 or TRBV12-4 with TRBJ2-1; D remains unclear. The CDR3 loop spans 13 amino acids. Trimming pared 0 bases from V and 9 bases from J, leaving 9 bases between. This chain's CDR3 is CASSLASGREQFF. DNA of the CDR3: TGTGCCAGCAGTTTAGCGTCTGGCCGTGAGCAGTTCTTC.

This clonotype was found a few times. V is TRBV2 and J is TRBJ1-6; 7 bases align to TRBD1. Unmatched junction bases numbered 3, after V lost 8 bases and J lost 8 bases. Germline lookup yields CDR1 SNHLY and CDR2 FYNNEI. The CDR3 runs to 12 residues. The CDR3 is CASGDRDSPLHF. CDR3 nucleotide sequence: TGTGCCAGCGGAGACAGGGATTCACCCCTCCACTTT.

This sequence joins TRBV5-1 and TRBJ2-2, with 7 bases lining up with TRBD1. Germline loops: CDR1 SGHRS, CDR2 YFSETQ. Unmatched junction bases numbered 10, after V lost 4 bases and J lost 4 bases. The CDR3 spans 16 residues. In DNA, the CDR3 is TGCGCCAGCAGCCCCAGGGGGTCGCTAGGCACCGGGGAGCTGTTTTTT. This encodes CASSPRGSLGTGELFF.